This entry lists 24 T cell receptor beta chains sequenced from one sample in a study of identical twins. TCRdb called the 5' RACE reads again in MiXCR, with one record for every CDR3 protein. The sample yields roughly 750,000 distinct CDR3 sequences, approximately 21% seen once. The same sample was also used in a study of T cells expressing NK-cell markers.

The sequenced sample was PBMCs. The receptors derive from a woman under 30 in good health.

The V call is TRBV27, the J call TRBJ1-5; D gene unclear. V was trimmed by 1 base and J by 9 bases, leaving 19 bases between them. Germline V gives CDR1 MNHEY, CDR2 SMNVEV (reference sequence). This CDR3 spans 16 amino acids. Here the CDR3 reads CASSLFGSLRIRPQHF. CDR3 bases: TGTGCCAGCAGTTTATTTGGGAGCCTCAGGATTAGGCCCCAGCATTTT.

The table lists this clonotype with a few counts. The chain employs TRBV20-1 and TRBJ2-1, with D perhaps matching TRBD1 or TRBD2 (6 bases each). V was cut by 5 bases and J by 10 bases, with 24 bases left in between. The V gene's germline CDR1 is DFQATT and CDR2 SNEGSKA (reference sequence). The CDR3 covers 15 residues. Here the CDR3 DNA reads TGCAGTGCTGAAAGGGGGGACGGAGTCCTGGGAGAGCAGTTCTTC. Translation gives CSAERGDGVLGEQFF.

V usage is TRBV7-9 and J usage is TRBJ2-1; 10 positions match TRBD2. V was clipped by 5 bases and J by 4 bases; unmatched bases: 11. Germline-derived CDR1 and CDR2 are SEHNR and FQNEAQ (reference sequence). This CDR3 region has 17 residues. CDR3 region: CASSAPLAGINYNEQFF. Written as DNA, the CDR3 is TGTGCCAGCAGCGCCCCACTAGCGGGAATTAATTACAATGAGCAGTTCTTC.

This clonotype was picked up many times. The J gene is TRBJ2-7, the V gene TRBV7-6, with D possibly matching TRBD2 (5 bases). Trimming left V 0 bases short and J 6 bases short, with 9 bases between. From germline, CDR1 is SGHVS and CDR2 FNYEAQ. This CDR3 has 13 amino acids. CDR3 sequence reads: CASSLARGSEQYF. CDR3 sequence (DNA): TGTGCCAGCAGCTTAGCGCGAGGGAGCGAGCAGTACTTC.

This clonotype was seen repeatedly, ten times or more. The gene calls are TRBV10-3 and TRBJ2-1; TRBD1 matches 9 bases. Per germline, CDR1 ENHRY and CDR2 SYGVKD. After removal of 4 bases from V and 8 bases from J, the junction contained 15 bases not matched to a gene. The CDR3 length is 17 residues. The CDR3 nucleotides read TGTGCCATCAGTGTTTCCTCCGGGGGGACAGGGCGCGATGAGCAGTTCTTC. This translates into CAISVSSGGTGRDEQFF.

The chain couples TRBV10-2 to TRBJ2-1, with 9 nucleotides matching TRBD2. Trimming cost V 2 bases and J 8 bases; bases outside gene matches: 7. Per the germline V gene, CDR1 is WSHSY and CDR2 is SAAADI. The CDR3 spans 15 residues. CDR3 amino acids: CASSERASGADEQFF. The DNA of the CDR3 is TGCGCCAGCAGTGAGAGGGCTAGCGGGGCCGATGAGCAGTTCTTC.

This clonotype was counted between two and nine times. The CDR3 protein is CASSDHGEGDYGYTF. The CDR3 DNA sequence: TGTGCCAGCAGTGACCATGGAGAGGGGGACTATGGCTACACCTTC. V gene TRBV2 combines with J gene TRBJ1-2; TRBD1 might be the D (6 bases). Germline V gene lookup returns CDR1 SNHLY and CDR2 FYNNEI. Trimming took 3 bases from V and 3 from J, leaving 14 bases between them. The CDR3 extends over 15 amino acids.

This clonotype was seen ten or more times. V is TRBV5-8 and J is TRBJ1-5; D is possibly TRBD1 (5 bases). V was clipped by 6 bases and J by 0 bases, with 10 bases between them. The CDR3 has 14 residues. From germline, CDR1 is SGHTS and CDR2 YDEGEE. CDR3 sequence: CASNRPISNQPQHF. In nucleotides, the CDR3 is TGTGCCAGCAACAGGCCTATTAGCAATCAGCCCCAGCATTTT.

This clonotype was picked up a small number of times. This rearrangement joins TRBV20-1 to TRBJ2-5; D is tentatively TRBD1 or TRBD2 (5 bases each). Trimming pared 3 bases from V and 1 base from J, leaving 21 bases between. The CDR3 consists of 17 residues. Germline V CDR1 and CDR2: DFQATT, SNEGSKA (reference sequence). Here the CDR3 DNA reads TGCAGTGCTAGCGGGCCCCCCAACGTGGGACCCCAAGAGACCCAGTACTTC. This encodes CSASGPPNVGPQETQYF.

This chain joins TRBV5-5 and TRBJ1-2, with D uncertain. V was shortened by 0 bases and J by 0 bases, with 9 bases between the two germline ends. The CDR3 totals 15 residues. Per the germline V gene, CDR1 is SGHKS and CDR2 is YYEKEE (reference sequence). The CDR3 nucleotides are TGTGCCAGCAGCTTGGTCGTCCGTACTAACTATGGCTACACCTTC. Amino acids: CASSLVVRTNYGYTF.

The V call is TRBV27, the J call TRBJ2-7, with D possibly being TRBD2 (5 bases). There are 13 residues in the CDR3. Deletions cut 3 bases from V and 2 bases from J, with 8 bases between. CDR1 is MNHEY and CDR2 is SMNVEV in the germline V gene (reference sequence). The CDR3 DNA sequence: TGTGCCAGCAGTTTCAAGCGGCCCTACGAGCAGTACTTC. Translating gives CASSFKRPYEQYF.

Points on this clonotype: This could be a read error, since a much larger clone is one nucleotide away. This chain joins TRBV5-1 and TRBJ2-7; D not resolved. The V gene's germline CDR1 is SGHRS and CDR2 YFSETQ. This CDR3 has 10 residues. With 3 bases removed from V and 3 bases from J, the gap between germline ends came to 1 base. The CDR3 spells CASSCYEQYF. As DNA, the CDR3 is TGCGCCAGCAGCTGCTACGAGCAGTACTTC. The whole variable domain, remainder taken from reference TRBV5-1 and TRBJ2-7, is KAGVTQTPRYLIKTRGQQVTLSCSPISGHRSVSWYQQTPGQGLQFLFEYFSETQRNKGNFPGRFSGRQFSNSRSEMNVSTLELGDSALYLCASSCYEQYFGPGTRLTVT.

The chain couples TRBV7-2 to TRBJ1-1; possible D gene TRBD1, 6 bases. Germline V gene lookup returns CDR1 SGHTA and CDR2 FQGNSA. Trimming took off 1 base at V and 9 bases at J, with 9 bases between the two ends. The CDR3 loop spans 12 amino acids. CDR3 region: CASSLGGGQAFF. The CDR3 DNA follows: TGTGCCAGCAGCTTAGGAGGGGGGCAAGCTTTCTTT.

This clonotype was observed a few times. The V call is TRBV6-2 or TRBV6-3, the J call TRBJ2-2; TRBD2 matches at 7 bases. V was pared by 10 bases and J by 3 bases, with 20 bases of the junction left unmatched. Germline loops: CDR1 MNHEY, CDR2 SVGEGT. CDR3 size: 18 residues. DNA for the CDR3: TGTGCCACTCAAAAGAGAGTTTTCGAGCGGGGTCACACCGGGGAGCTGTTTTTT. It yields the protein CATQKRVFERGHTGELFF.

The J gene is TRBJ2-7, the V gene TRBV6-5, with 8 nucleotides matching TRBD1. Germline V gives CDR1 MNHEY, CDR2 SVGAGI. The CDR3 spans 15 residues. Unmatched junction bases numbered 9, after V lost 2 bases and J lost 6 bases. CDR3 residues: CASSYSRTGLLEQYF. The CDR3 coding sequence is TGTGCCAGCAGTTACAGCCGGACAGGGCTCCTCGAGCAGTACTTC.

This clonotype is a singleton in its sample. In DNA, the CDR3 is TGTGCCAGCAGTGACGCTCGGACAGGGGGGGATGAGCAGTTCTTC. Protein product: CASSDARTGGDEQFF. The V gene is TRBV6-4, the J gene TRBJ2-1, with 10 positions matching TRBD1. After removal of 2 bases from V and 8 bases from J, the junction contained 6 bases not matched to a gene. This CDR3 spans 15 amino acids. Germline V gene data show CDR1 as MRHNA and CDR2 as SNTAGT.

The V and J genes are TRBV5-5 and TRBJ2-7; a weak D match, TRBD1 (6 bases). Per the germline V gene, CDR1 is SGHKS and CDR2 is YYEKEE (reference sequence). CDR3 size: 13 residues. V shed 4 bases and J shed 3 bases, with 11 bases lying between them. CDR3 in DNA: TGTGCCAGCAGCCAGGGGTTCGGCTACGAGCAGTACTTC. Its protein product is CASSQGFGYEQYF.

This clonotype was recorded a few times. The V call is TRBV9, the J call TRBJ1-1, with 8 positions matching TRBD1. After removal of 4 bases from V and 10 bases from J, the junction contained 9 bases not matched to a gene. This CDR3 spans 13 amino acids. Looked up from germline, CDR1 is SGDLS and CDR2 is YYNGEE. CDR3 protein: CASSQTGVGLAFF. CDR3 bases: TGTGCCAGCAGCCAGACAGGGGTAGGGTTAGCTTTCTTT. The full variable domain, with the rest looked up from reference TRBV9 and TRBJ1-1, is DSGVTQTPKHLITATGQRVTLRCSPRSGDLSVYWYQQSLDQGLQFLIQYYNGEERAKGNILERFSAQQFPDLHSELNLSSLELGDSALYFCASSQTGVGLAFFGQGTRLTVV.

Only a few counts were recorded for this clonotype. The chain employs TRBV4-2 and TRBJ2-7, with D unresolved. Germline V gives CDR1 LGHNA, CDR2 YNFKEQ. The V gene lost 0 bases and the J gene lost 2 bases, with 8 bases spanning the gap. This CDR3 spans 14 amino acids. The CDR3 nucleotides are TGTGCCAGCAGCCAAGACGGTCTGCCCTACGAGCAGTACTTC. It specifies CASSQDGLPYEQYF.

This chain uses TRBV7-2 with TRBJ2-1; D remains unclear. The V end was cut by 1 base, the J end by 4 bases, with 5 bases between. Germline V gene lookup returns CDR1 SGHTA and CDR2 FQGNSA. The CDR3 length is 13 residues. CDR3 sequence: CASSLDEYNEQFF. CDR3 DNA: TGTGCCAGCAGCTTAGACGAGTACAATGAGCAGTTCTTC.

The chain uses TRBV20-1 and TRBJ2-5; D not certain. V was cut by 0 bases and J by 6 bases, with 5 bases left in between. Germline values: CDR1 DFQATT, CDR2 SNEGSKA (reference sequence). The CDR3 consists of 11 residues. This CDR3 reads CSARDLKTQYF. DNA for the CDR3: TGCAGTGCTAGAGATCTGAAGACCCAGTACTTC.

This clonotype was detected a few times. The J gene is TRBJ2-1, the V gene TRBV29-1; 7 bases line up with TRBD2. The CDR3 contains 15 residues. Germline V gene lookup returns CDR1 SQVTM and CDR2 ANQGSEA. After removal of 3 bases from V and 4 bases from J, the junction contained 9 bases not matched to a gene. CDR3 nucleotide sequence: TGCAGCGTTGAGCGTGGGCTAGCGGAATACAATGAGCAGTTCTTC. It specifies CSVERGLAEYNEQFF.

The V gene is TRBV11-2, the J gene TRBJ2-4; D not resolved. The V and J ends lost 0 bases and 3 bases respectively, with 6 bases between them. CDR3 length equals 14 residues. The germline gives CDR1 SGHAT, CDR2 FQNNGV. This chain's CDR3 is CASSLEIYKNIQYF. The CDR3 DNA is TGTGCCAGCAGCTTAGAAATTTACAAAAACATTCAGTACTTC.

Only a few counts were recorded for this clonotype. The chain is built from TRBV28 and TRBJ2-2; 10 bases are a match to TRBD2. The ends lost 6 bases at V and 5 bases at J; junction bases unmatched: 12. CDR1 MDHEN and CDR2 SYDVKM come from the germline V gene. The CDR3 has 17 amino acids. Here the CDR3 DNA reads TGTGCCAGCAGACCAAAGCGGGGGGGCCGAGGAACCGGGGAGCTGTTTTTT. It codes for CASRPKRGGRGTGELFF.